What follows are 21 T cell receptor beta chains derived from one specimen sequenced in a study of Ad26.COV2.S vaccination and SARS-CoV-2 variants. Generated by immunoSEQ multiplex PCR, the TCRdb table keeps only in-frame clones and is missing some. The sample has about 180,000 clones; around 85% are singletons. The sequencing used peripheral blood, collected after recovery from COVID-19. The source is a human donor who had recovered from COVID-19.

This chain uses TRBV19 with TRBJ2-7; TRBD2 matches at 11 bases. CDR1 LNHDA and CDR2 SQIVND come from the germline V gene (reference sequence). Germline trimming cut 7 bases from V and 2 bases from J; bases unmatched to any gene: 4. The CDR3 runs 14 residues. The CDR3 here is CASTSSGGTYEQYF. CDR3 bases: TGTGCCAGTACCTCTAGCGGGGGGACCTACGAGCAGTACTTC.

The DNA for the CDR3 is TGTGCCAGCAGCCCCTCCGGGGGAAACTCTGGAAACACCATATATTTT. Encoded protein: CASSPSGGNSGNTIYF. The chain couples TRBV6-6 to TRBJ1-3, with TRBD1 as a possible D gene (5 bases). CDR3 length: 16 residues. V lost 6 bases, J lost 0 bases, and 15 bases lay in between. Germline CDR1 and CDR2: MNHNY and SVGAGI (reference sequence).

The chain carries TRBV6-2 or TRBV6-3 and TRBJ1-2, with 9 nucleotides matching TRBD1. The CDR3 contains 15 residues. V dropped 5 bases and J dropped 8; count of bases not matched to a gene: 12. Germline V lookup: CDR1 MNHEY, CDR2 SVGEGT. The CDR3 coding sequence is TGTGCCAGCAGTGATCCAGGACAGGGGAAGGAGGGCTACACCTTC. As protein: CASSDPGQGKEGYTF.

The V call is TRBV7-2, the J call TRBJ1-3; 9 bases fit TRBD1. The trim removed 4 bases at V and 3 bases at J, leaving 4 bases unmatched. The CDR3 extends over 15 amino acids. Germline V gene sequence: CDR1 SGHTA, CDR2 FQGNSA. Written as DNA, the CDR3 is TGTGCCAGCAGCTACGGACAGGGGAGTGGAAACACCATATATTTT. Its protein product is CASSYGQGSGNTIYF.

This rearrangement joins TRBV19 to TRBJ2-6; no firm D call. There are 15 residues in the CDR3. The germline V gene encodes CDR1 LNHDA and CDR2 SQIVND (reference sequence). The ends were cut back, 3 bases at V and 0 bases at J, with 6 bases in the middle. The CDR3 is CASSMRSSGANVLTF. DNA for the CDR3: TGTGCCAGTAGTATGCGGAGCTCTGGGGCCAACGTCCTGACTTTC.

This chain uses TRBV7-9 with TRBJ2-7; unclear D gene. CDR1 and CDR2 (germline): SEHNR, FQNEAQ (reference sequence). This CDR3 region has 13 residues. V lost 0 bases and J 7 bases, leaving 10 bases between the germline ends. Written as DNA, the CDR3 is TGTGCCAGCAGCTTAGCACAGAGGCGTGAGCAGTACTTC. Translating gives CASSLAQRREQYF.

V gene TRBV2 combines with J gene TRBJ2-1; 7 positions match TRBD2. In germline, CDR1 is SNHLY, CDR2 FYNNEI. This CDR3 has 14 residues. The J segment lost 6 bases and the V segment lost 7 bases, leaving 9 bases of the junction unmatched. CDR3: CASTEEAGPNEQFF. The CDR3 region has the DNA TGTGCCAGCACTGAGGAAGCGGGGCCCAATGAGCAGTTCTTC. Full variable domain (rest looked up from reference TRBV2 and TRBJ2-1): EPEVTQTPSHQVTQMGQEVILRCVPISNHLYFYWYRQILGQKVEFLVSFYNNEISEKSEIFDDQFSVERPDGSNFTLKIRSTKLEDSAMYFCASTEEAGPNEQFFGPGTRLTVL.

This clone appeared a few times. Here the CDR3 reads CASRVWDRGINQPQHF. The CDR3 DNA follows: TGTGCCAGCAGGGTATGGGACAGGGGGATAAATCAGCCCCAGCATTTT. This chain joins TRBV5-6 and TRBJ1-5; 11 nucleotides line up with TRBD1. The trim removed 5 bases at V and 4 bases at J, leaving 8 bases unmatched. CDR1 SGHDT and CDR2 YYEEEE come from the germline V gene. The CDR3 loop spans 16 amino acids.

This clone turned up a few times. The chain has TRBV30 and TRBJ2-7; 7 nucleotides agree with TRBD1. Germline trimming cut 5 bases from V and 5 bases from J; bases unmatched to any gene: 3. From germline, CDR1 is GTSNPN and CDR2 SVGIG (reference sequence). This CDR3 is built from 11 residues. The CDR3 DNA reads TGTGCCTGGTCCGGGACAGACGAGCAGTACTTC. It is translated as CAWSGTDEQYF.

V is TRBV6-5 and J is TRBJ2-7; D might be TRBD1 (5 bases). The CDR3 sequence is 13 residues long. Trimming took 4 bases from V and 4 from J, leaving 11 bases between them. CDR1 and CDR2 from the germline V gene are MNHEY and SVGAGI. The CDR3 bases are TGTGCCAGCAGTTCTCAGGGAAGGTACGAGCAGTACTTC. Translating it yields CASSSQGRYEQYF.

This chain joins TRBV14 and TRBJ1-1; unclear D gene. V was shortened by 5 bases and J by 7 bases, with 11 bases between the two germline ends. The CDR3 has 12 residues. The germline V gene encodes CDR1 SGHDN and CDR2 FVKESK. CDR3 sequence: CASSKEEVEAFF. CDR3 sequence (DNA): TGTGCCAGCAGCAAGGAAGAGGTTGAAGCTTTCTTT.

CDR3: CASRLRGGLYGYTF. Here the CDR3 DNA reads TGTGCCAGCAGGCTCCGGGGGGGCCTCTATGGCTACACCTTC. The chain combines TRBV3-1 (or the pseudogene TRBV3-2) with TRBJ1-2, with D tentatively TRBD1 (6 bases). The CDR3 runs to 14 residues. Germline CDR1 and CDR2: LGHDT and YNNKEL (reference sequence). The germline V and J ends were trimmed by 6 bases and 4 bases, with 15 bases remaining between them.

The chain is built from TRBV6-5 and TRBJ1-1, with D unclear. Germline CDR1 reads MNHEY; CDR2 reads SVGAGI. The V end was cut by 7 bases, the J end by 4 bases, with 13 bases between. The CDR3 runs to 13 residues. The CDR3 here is CASTPVAGTEAFF. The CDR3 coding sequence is TGTGCCAGCACCCCCGTTGCAGGCACTGAAGCTTTCTTT.

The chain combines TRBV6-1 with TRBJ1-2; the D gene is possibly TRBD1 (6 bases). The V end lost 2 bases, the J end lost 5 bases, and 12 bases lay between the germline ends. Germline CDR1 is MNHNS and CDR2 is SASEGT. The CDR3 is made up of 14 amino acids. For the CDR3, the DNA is TGTGCCAGCAGTGAACAGGACAGAAGATATGGCTACACCTTC. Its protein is CASSEQDRRYGYTF.

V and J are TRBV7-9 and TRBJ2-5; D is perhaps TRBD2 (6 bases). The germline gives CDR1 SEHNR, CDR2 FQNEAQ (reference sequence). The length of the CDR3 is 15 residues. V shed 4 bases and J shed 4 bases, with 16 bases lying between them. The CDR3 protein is CASSSPEGAGETQYF. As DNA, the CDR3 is TGTGCCAGCAGCTCGCCGGAAGGAGCGGGAGAGACCCAGTACTTC. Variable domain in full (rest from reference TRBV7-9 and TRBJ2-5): DTGVSQNPRHKITKRGQNVTFRCDPISEHNRLYWYRQTLGQGPEFLTYFQNEAQLEKSRLLSDRFSAERPKGSFSTLEIQRTEQGDSAMYLCASSSPEGAGETQYFGPGTRLLVL.

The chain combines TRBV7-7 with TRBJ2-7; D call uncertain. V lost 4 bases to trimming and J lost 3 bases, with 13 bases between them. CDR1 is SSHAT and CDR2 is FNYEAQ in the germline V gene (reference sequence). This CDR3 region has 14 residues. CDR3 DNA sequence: TGTGCCAGCAGCTCCGGACCCAGTGGCTACGAGCAGTACTTC. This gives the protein CASSSGPSGYEQYF.

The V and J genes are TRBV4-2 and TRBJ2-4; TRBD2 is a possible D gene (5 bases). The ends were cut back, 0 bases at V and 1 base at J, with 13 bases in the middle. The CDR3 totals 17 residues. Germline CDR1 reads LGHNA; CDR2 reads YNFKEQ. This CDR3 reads CASSQETDWRAKNIQYF. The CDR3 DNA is TGTGCCAGCAGCCAAGAAACGGATTGGAGGGCCAAAAACATTCAGTACTTC.

The CDR3 DNA reads TGTGCCAGCAGTGCCCGGGAGGCTAGCGGGAGGGGTCCCTATTTT. Translated: CASSAREASGRGPYF. J is TRBJ2-3 and V is TRBV25-1; 12 bases are shared with TRBD2. CDR3 length equals 15 residues. With V trimmed by 4 bases and J by 15 bases, 14 bases remained unmatched. CDR1 and CDR2 from the germline V gene are MGHDK and SYGVNS.

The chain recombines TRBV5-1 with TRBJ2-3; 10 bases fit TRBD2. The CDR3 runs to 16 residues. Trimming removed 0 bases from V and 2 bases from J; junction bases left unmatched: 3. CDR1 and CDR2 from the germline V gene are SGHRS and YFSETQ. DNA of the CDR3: TGCGCCAGCAGCTTGGCTACTAGCGGGACCACAGATACGCAGTATTTT. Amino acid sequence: CASSLATSGTTDTQYF. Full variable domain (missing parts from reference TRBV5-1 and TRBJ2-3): KAGVTQTPRYLIKTRGQQVTLSCSPISGHRSVSWYQQTPGQGLQFLFEYFSETQRNKGNFPGRFSGRQFSNSRSEMNVSTLELGDSALYLCASSLATSGTTDTQYFGPGTRLTVL.

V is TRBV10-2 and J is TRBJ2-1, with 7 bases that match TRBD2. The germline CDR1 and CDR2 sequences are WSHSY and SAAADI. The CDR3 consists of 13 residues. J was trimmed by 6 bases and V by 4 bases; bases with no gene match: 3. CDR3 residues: CASSVLAVNEQFF. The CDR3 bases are TGCGCCAGCAGTGTTCTAGCGGTCAATGAGCAGTTCTTC.

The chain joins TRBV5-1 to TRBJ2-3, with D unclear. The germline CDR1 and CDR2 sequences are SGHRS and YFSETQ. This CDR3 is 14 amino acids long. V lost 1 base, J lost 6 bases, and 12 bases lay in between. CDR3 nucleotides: TGCGCCAGCAGCTTGCAGTCAACCCGGGATACGCAGTATTTT. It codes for CASSLQSTRDTQYF. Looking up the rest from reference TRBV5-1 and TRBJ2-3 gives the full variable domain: KAGVTQTPRYLIKTRGQQVTLSCSPISGHRSVSWYQQTPGQGLQFLFEYFSETQRNKGNFPGRFSGRQFSNSRSEMNVSTLELGDSALYLCASSLQSTRDTQYFGPGTRLTVL.